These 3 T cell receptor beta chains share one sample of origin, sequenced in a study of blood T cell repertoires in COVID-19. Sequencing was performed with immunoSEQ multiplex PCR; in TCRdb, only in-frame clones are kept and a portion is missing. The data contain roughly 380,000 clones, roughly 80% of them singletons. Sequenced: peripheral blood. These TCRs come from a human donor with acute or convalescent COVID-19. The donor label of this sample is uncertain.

The CDR3 sequence: CASGLEGRGASDTQYF. CDR3 DNA: TGTGCTAGTGGTTTGGAGGGCAGGGGAGCCTCAGATACGCAGTATTTT. The chain uses TRBV12-5 and TRBJ2-3; possible D gene TRBD1, 6 bases. The CDR3 sequence is 16 residues long. Germline V gene lookup returns CDR1 LGHNT and CDR2 FRNRAP. V was shortened by 1 base and J by 4 bases, with 15 bases between the two germline ends.

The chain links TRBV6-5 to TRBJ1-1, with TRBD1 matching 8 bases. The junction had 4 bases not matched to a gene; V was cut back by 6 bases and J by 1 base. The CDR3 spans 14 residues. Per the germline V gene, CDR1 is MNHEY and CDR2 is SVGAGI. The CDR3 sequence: CASRDRATNTEAFF. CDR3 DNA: TGTGCCAGCAGGGACAGGGCTACGAACACTGAAGCTTTCTTT.

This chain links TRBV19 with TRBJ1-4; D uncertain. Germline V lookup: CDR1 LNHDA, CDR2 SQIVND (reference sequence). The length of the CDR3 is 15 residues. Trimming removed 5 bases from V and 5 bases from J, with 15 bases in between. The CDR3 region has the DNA TGTGCCAGTAGTTATACTGTTTCCCGAAATGAAAAACTGTTTTTT. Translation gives CASSYTVSRNEKLFF.